This TCR beta chain was found in a study of CD8+CD57+ T cells in acquired aplastic anemia. Overall study results and limits: A significant difference in CD8+ Simpson's diversity between patients and controls was not found. Patients and controls were found to share 25 to 35 CD8+ CDR3 sequences.

Points on this clonotype: Its matching antigen is unknown. Because it lacks the conserved phenylalanine or tryptophan at the end, this CDR3 is likely a read error. The DNA is left out, because the CDR3 cannot be placed on it with certainty; the CDR3 is given as TCRdb lists it.

The CDR3 is 14 amino acids in total, end residues counted. Germline V gene data show CDR1 as SEHNR and CDR2 as FQNEAQ (reference sequence). The template for TCR beta VDJ and CDR3 sequence profiling was genomic DNA. MiXCR, run by TCRdb on the reads, gives a single entry per CDR3 protein. The sample lists around 250,000 distinct CDR3 sequences, approximately 80% occurring once. Individuals selected for sequencing had exhibited CD8+CD57+ cell expansion on flow cytometry. This chain uses TRBV7-9 with TRBJ1-1. The material sequenced was sorted CD4+, CD8+, or CD8+CD57+ T cells (not recorded which) from PBMCs. The receptor was derived from a human donor with aplastic anemia. The CDR3 loop is CASSFTSAMSGSSS.